One sample yielded the 21 T cell receptor beta chains listed below, sequenced in a study of CD8 T cells in ankylosing spondylitis (dated by TCRdb to between 2016 and 2019). Their specific antigens are unknown. Beyond this particular receptor, the publication reports: A TCR beta motif of several highly homologous amino acid variants appeared characteristic of blood from ankylosing spondylitis patients.

The library was produced with 5' RACE. For sequencing, an Illumina HiSeq 2500 was employed. The raw public data were reprocessed by TCRdb itself: fastp quality trimming at Q25, MiXCR clonotype calling, in-frame beta chains only. Each entry is one CDR3 protein sequence, shown with its most common DNA and genes. A total of almost 400,000 distinct CDR3 sequences appear in this sample, around 20% of them only once. Clones ranked in the top ten supply less than 20% of the sample. The sample taken for sequencing was blood, either unsorted or a sorted T cell fraction (not recorded which). Every receptor here comes from a male donor with ankylosing spondylitis.

This clonotype has more than one count but fewer than ten. V is TRBV20-1 and J is TRBJ2-3, with D unresolved. V was shortened by 3 bases and J by 6 bases, with 7 bases between the two germline ends. CDR1 and CDR2 (germline): DFQATT, SNEGSKA (reference sequence). CDR3 length equals 11 residues. The CDR3 region is CSASTVDTQYF. Here the CDR3 DNA reads TGCAGTGCTAGTACGGTGGATACGCAGTATTTT.

This clonotype was detected ten times or more. This chain uses TRBV5-1 with TRBJ1-2; possibly TRBD1 for D (5 bases). The V and J ends lost 0 bases and 3 bases respectively, with 6 bases between them. CDR1 SGHRS and CDR2 YFSETQ come from the germline V gene. This CDR3 has 13 residues. The CDR3 is CASSLATDYGYTF. In DNA, the CDR3 is TGCGCCAGCAGCTTGGCGACAGACTATGGCTACACCTTC.

In this sample, this clonotype turned up once. The chain combines TRBV5-5 with TRBJ2-7, with D perhaps matching TRBD1 (6 bases). Germline V gene sequence: CDR1 SGHKS, CDR2 YYEKEE (reference sequence). CDR3 length: 14 amino acids. The V and J ends lost 4 bases and 3 bases respectively, with 14 bases between them. This CDR3 reads CASSPRGNFYEQYF. CDR3 nucleotides: TGTGCCAGCAGCCCGAGGGGGAACTTCTACGAGCAGTACTTC.

This clonotype was found a few times. This rearrangement joins TRBV6-2 or TRBV6-3 to TRBJ1-1; 7 positions agree with TRBD1. V trimming: 8 bases; J trimming: 5 bases; junction bases outside the gene matches: 5. CDR3 length equals 12 residues. Germline V gene sequence: CDR1 MNHEY, CDR2 SVGEGT. CDR3 sequence: CASGRGGTEAFF. In nucleotides, the CDR3 is TGTGCCAGCGGCAGGGGGGGGACTGAAGCTTTCTTT.

This clonotype came up a few times. V is TRBV10-3 and J is TRBJ2-3, with D unclear. The germline V gene encodes CDR1 ENHRY and CDR2 SYGVKD. CDR3 size: 15 residues. The V end lost 3 bases, the J end lost 2 bases, and 12 bases lay between the germline ends. The CDR3 sequence: CAISDGNGDTDTQYF. For the CDR3, the DNA is TGTGCCATCAGTGATGGTAACGGTGACACAGATACGCAGTATTTT.

This clonotype was picked up a small number of times. This chain uses TRBV6-1 with TRBJ2-7; D is undetermined. The germline V and J ends were trimmed by 5 bases and 0 bases, with 14 bases remaining between them. The germline V gene has CDR1 MNHNS and CDR2 SASEGT. The CDR3 is 15 residues long. CDR3 region: CASSPFVGFSYEQYF. The CDR3 nucleotides read TGTGCCAGCAGTCCTTTTGTAGGTTTCTCCTACGAGCAGTACTTC.

The table lists this clonotype with a few counts. This chain uses TRBV27 with TRBJ2-1; 8 bases map to TRBD1. V lost 3 bases, J lost 2 bases, and 9 bases stayed unmatched. This CDR3 comprises 17 residues. The germline gives CDR1 MNHEY, CDR2 SMNVEV (reference sequence). In DNA form, the CDR3 reads TGTGCCAGCAGTTTGTCCCCGGGACAGGCTACCTACAATGAGCAGTTCTTC. Translating it yields CASSLSPGQATYNEQFF.

The table lists this clonotype with a few counts. The chain is built from TRBV20-1 and TRBJ2-1, with D perhaps TRBD1 (7 bases). The CDR3 sequence is 15 residues long. Germline CDR1 and CDR2: DFQATT and SNEGSKA (reference sequence). Trimming removed 3 bases at V and 4 bases at J, with 16 bases between. The CDR3 coding sequence is TGCAGTGCTAGGAGGAGGGGGCTACAATACAATGAGCAGTTCTTC. Its protein is CSARRRGLQYNEQFF.

This clonotype was picked up a small number of times. A read error may produce the germline difference seen at one junction end. The gene calls are TRBV7-9 and TRBJ1-1; 7 bases are a match to TRBD1. Germline V lookup: CDR1 SEHNR, CDR2 FQNEAQ (reference sequence). The CDR3 spans 14 residues. In nucleotides, the CDR3 is TGTGCCAGCTATACAGGGGCGCTGAACCCTGAAGCTTTCTTT. It yields the protein CASYTGALNPEAFF.

The chain couples TRBV12-3 or TRBV12-4 to TRBJ2-7, with TRBD2 matching 10 bases. This CDR3 spans 16 amino acids. Losses at the gene ends were 6 bases for V and 2 bases for J; bases not matched to a gene: 10. The CDR3: CASRLNLAGVAYEQYF. Here the CDR3 DNA reads TGTGCCAGCAGACTAAACCTAGCGGGAGTCGCCTACGAGCAGTACTTC.

This clonotype was seen a handful of times. The rearrangement links TRBV21-1 to TRBJ2-3; no DNA check was done on the table's D call, TRBD1. TRBV21-1 is recorded as a pseudogene. The CDR3 length is 15 residues. CDR3 amino acids: CASSETGGCTDTQYF. The CDR3 bases are TGTGCCAGCAGCGAAACAGGGGGCTGTACAGATACGCAGTATTTT.

The chain recombines TRBV11-2 with TRBJ2-7; 11 bases fit TRBD2. The CDR3 sequence is 18 residues long. The germline CDR1 and CDR2 sequences are SGHAT and FQNNGV. J was trimmed by 0 bases and V by 5 bases; bases with no gene match: 12. This chain's CDR3 is CASSTDRLAGSTSYEQYF. DNA for the CDR3: TGTGCCAGCAGCACGGACCGACTAGCGGGGTCCACCTCCTACGAGCAGTACTTC.

The V call is TRBV20-1, the J call TRBJ2-1, with D uncertain. CDR1 and CDR2 (germline): DFQATT, SNEGSKA (reference sequence). The CDR3 is 15 residues long. V lost 4 bases and J 8 bases, leaving 21 bases between the germline ends. The CDR3 protein is CSATLAATVTDEQFF. The CDR3 DNA sequence: TGCAGTGCTACCTTAGCAGCCACCGTTACGGATGAGCAGTTCTTC.

This clonotype was detected a few times. V and J are TRBV6-2 or TRBV6-3 and TRBJ2-2, with TRBD2 matching over 13 bases. Germline CDR1 reads MNHEY; CDR2 reads SVGEGT. The CDR3 runs to 18 residues. V gave up 0 bases and J gave up 5 bases; unmatched junction bases: 6. CDR3 protein: CASSYSTSGRMVTGELFF. The CDR3 DNA reads as TGTGCCAGCAGTTACTCGACTAGCGGGAGGATGGTTACCGGGGAGCTGTTTTTT.

V usage is TRBV3-1 and J usage is TRBJ2-7; TRBD2 aligns across 8 bases. Trimming cost V 1 base and J 6 bases; bases outside gene matches: 8. This CDR3 is 15 amino acids long. Per the germline V gene, CDR1 is LGHDT and CDR2 is YNNKEL (reference sequence). CDR3 region: CASSQAFAGGGEQYF. In DNA form, the CDR3 reads TGTGCCAGCAGCCAAGCGTTCGCGGGAGGAGGCGAGCAGTACTTC.

This clonotype was observed a single time. The CDR3 loop reads CSAHRTGFDTEAFF. DNA for the CDR3: TGCAGTGCTCACCGGACCGGGTTTGACACTGAAGCTTTCTTT. The chain combines TRBV20-1 with TRBJ1-1; D is unresolved. The V gene's germline CDR1 is DFQATT and CDR2 SNEGSKA (reference sequence). This CDR3 spans 14 amino acids. The germline V and J ends were trimmed by 5 bases and 3 bases, with 16 bases remaining between them.

Only a few counts were recorded for this clonotype. This rearrangement joins TRBV19 to TRBJ1-4; no reliable D call. This CDR3 comprises 14 residues. Germline V lookup: CDR1 LNHDA, CDR2 SQIVND (reference sequence). V lost 6 bases and J 5 bases, leaving 13 bases between the germline ends. CDR3 loop: CASSPGRGNEKLFF. The CDR3 bases are TGTGCCAGTAGCCCCGGACGGGGAAATGAAAAACTGTTTTTT.

The rearrangement links TRBV5-4 to TRBJ1-2; TRBD1 matches 8 bases. The CDR3 length is 13 residues. V lost 3 bases to trimming and J lost 8 bases; unmatched junction nucleotides: 6. The germline V gene encodes CDR1 SGHNT and CDR2 YYREEE (reference sequence). This CDR3 reads CASSSDRGWGYTF. Written as DNA, the CDR3 is TGTGCCAGCAGCTCTGACAGGGGTTGGGGCTACACCTTC. Supplemented by reference TRBV5-4 and TRBJ1-2, the full variable domain reads ETGVTQSPTHLIKTRGQQVTLRCSSQSGHNTVSWYQQALGQGPQFIFQYYREEENGRGNFPPRFSGLQFPNYSSELNVNALELDDSALYLCASSSDRGWGYTFGSGTRLTVV.

Points on this clonotype: The junction departs from germline at one end; a sequencing error may be responsible. This sequence joins TRBV29-1 and TRBJ2-7; 10 bases match TRBD2. The CDR3 covers 14 residues. The germline CDR1 and CDR2 sequences are SQVTM and ANQGSEA. The CDR3 DNA follows: TGCAGCGTCGAAGGGACTAGCGAGGACTACGAGCAGTACTTC. Translation: CSVEGTSEDYEQYF.

This clonotype showed up many times. J is TRBJ1-1 and V is TRBV29-1, with D maybe TRBD1 (5 bases). Per the germline V gene, CDR1 is SQVTM and CDR2 is ANQGSEA. The V and J ends lost 7 bases and 2 bases respectively, with 11 bases between them. This CDR3 has 12 residues. The CDR3 bases are TGCAGCGCCGGCAGGGTCAACACTGAAGCTTTCTTT. Amino acid sequence: CSAGRVNTEAFF.

This clonotype was counted many times. The CDR3 is CASSRQEARTNYGYTF. CDR3 DNA sequence: TGTGCCAGCAGTCGCCAGGAGGCCAGGACCAACTATGGCTACACCTTC. The chain carries TRBV7-8 and TRBJ1-2; D remains ambiguous. This CDR3 has 16 amino acids. Trimming removed 6 bases from V and 2 bases from J, with 19 bases in between. Germline V gene lookup returns CDR1 SGHVS and CDR2 FQNEAQ. The entire variable domain, with the rest obtained from reference TRBV7-8 and TRBJ1-2, is as follows: GAGVSQSPRYKVAKRGQDVALRCDPISGHVSLFWYQQALGQGPEFLTYFQNEAQLDKSGLPSDRFFAERPEGSVSTLKIQRTQQEDSAVYLCASSRQEARTNYGYTFGSGTRLTVV.